What follows are 28 T cell receptor beta chains derived from one specimen sequenced in a study of T cell responses to AZD1222 COVID-19 vaccine (dated by TCRdb to the early 2020s). The sample's time point, from its label and the paper: baseline before first vaccination. The library was prepared using the immunoSEQ multiplex PCR assay. In TCRdb, the immuneACCESS table is reduced to in-frame sequences with V and J assigned. These tables do not hold every clone; where another copy was compared, an unresolved V gene accounts for under half, and the others remain unexplained. This sample is represented by 100,000 or so clones; more than 75% of them were singletons. Of the sample, 2% to 3% is held by the ten largest clones. The material sequenced was peripheral blood, taken on day 0 of AZD1222 vaccination. Every receptor here comes from an adult in good health.

This clone was picked up a small number of times. The J gene is TRBJ1-6, the V gene TRBV28; D is undetermined. The ends were cut back, 5 bases at V and 7 bases at J, with 9 bases in the middle. The germline V gene encodes CDR1 MDHEN and CDR2 SYDVKM. The CDR3 is 13 amino acids. CDR3 sequence: CASSPWGNSPLHF. In nucleotides, the CDR3 is TGTGCCAGCAGTCCATGGGGAAATTCACCCCTCCACTTT.

The chain is built from TRBV19 and TRBJ2-2; the D is unclear. V lost 4 bases, J lost 5 bases, and 14 bases lay in between. Germline V CDR1 and CDR2: LNHDA, SQIVND (reference sequence). The CDR3 runs to 15 residues. CDR3 sequence (DNA): TGTGCCAGTAGTAACGAGGCAGGTTTTACCGGGGAGCTGTTTTTT. This translates into CASSNEAGFTGELFF. Combining the CDR3 with reference TRBV19 and TRBJ2-2 gives the whole variable domain DGGITQSPKYLFRKEGQNVTLSCEQNLNHDAMYWYRQDPGQGLRLIYYSQIVNDFQKGDIAEGYSVSREKKESFPLTVTSAQKNPTAFYLCASSNEAGFTGELFFGEGSRLTVL.

This clone has a single count. CDR3 sequence: CASSNPGQGVFQPQHF. The CDR3 nucleotides are TGTGCCAGCAGTAACCCGGGACAGGGGGTCTTTCAGCCCCAGCATTTT. This chain links TRBV2 with TRBJ1-5, with 11 bases lining up with TRBD1. The CDR3 has 16 amino acids. Germline loops: CDR1 SNHLY, CDR2 FYNNEI. The V segment lost 5 bases and the J segment 6 bases; nucleotides outside the gene matches: 9.

This clone appeared a single time. The rearrangement joins TRBV5-1 to TRBJ2-1; D might be TRBD2 (7 bases). This CDR3 is built from 18 residues. Germline V CDR1 and CDR2: SGHRS, YFSETQ. The V end lost 4 bases, the J end lost 8 bases, and 28 bases lay between the germline ends. The CDR3 region has the DNA TGCGCCAGCAGCCAGAATTCTAAGCGGGACACGGTAATGCATGAGCAGTTCTTC. Its protein is CASSQNSKRDTVMHEQFF.

This clone was recorded once. The CDR3 here is CASSREALLETQYF. The CDR3, as DNA: TGTGCCAGCAGCCGGGAGGCCCTTCTAGAGACCCAGTACTTC. The chain combines TRBV27 with TRBJ2-5; 7 nucleotides match TRBD2. The V gene end was trimmed by 6 bases and the J gene end by 4 bases; junction bases not matched to a gene: 8. Germline V gene data show CDR1 as MNHEY and CDR2 as SMNVEV (reference sequence). The CDR3 runs to 14 residues.

CDR3 region: CATSRDPGRNNEQFF. As DNA, the CDR3 is TGTGCCACCAGCAGAGATCCCGGACGGAACAATGAGCAGTTCTTC. V and J are TRBV15 and TRBJ2-1, with D hard to call. The V and J ends lost 0 bases and 5 bases respectively, with 11 bases between them. The CDR3 totals 15 residues. Germline V lookup: CDR1 LNHNV, CDR2 YYDKDF (reference sequence). The variable domain in full, with the rest retrieved from reference TRBV15 and TRBJ2-1, is DAMVIQNPRYQVTQFGKPVTLSCSQTLNHNVMYWYQQKSSQAPKLLFHYYDKDFNNEADTPDNFQSRRPNTSFCFLDIRSPGLGDTAMYLCATSRDPGRNNEQFFGPGTRLTVL.

The chain has TRBV15 and TRBJ2-5, with a weak D call TRBD1 (5 bases). CDR3 length: 14 residues. CDR1 is LNHNV, CDR2 YYDKDF, per germline (reference sequence). V lost 3 bases, J lost 2 bases, and 10 bases lay in between. CDR3 sequence: CATSREGQQETQYF. Here the CDR3 DNA reads TGTGCCACCAGCAGGGAAGGACAACAAGAGACCCAGTACTTC.

The chain has TRBV20-1 and TRBJ1-5, with 8 bases identical to TRBD1. The CDR3 is 14 amino acids. After removal of 3 bases from V and 7 bases from J, the junction contained 8 bases not matched to a gene. Germline V gene data show CDR1 as DFQATT and CDR2 as SNEGSKA (reference sequence). This CDR3 is CSASRQGIGQPQHF. As DNA, the CDR3 is TGCAGTGCTAGTCGACAGGGGATCGGGCAGCCCCAGCATTTT.

The V gene is TRBV7-9, the J gene TRBJ1-2; D gene ambiguous. CDR1 SEHNR and CDR2 FQNEAQ come from the germline V gene (reference sequence). Trimming removed 5 bases at V and 5 bases at J, with 9 bases between. CDR3 size: 12 residues. The CDR3 DNA is TGTGCCAGCAGCGAAGGGAGTTATGGCTACACCTTC. It specifies CASSEGSYGYTF.

J is TRBJ2-1 and V is TRBV6-5, with D unclear. V lost 2 bases, J lost 1 base, and 6 bases lay in between. The CDR3 covers 14 residues. Germline-derived CDR1 and CDR2 are MNHEY and SVGAGI. The CDR3 DNA is TGTGCCAGCAGTTACGGCGCATCCTACAATGAGCAGTTCTTC. Protein sequence: CASSYGASYNEQFF.

V gene TRBV13 combines with J gene TRBJ2-3; D is uncertain. Germline V CDR1 and CDR2: PRHDT, FYEKMQ (reference sequence). The V end lost 5 bases, the J end lost 6 bases, and 9 bases lay between the germline ends. The CDR3 spans 12 residues. DNA of the CDR3: TGTGCCAGCAGCATCACCATGGATACGCAGTATTTT. This codes for CASSITMDTQYF.

The genes are TRBV15 and TRBJ1-3; D unclear. The CDR3 is 17 residues long. The germline gives CDR1 LNHNV, CDR2 YYDKDF (reference sequence). V dropped 1 base and J dropped 0 bases, with 13 bases sitting between them. The CDR3 spells CATSRVMAGYSGNTIYF. CDR3 sequence (DNA): TGTGCCACCAGCAGAGTAATGGCGGGATACTCTGGAAACACCATATATTTT.

In nucleotides, the CDR3 is TGTGCCAGCAGCGCAGAGGACCGACTCCTTAACTATGGCTACACCTTC. This encodes CASSAEDRLLNYGYTF. The chain joins TRBV6-4 to TRBJ1-2; D not certain. CDR1 and CDR2 (germline): MRHNA, SNTAGT. Trimming shortened V by 6 bases and J by 1 base, and 18 bases separated the two germline ends. CDR3 length equals 16 residues.

The V and J genes are TRBV14 and TRBJ1-1; D is uncertain. Germline CDR1 SGHDN, CDR2 FVKESK. The CDR3 contains 11 residues. Trimming removed 4 bases at V and 3 bases at J, with 3 bases between. Here the CDR3 DNA reads TGTGCCAGCAGCCGGTACACTGAAGCTTTCTTT. Its protein product is CASSRYTEAFF. The whole variable domain, filled in from reference TRBV14 and TRBJ1-1, reads EAGVTQFPSHSVIEKGQTVTLRCDPISGHDNLYWYRRVMGKEIKFLLHFVKESKQDESGMPNNRFLAERTGGTYSTLKVQPAELEDSGVYFCASSRYTEAFFGQGTRLTVV.

The rearrangement uses TRBV10-3 and TRBJ1-3; D is possibly TRBD1 (5 bases). The ends were cut back, 0 bases at V and 0 bases at J, with 12 bases in the middle. CDR3 size: 17 residues. Germline CDR1 ENHRY, CDR2 SYGVKD. CDR3 nucleotides: TGTGCCATCAGTGAGTCGGCCAGGGCGAGCTCTGGAAACACCATATATTTT. Translated: CAISESARASSGNTIYF.

This chain uses TRBV15 with TRBJ2-2, with 7 bases fitting TRBD1. CDR3 length: 15 amino acids. Germline V gene data show CDR1 as LNHNV and CDR2 as YYDKDF (reference sequence). J lost 1 base, V lost 8 bases, and 7 bases had no gene match. The CDR3 is CATGYDRVNTGELFF. The CDR3 coding sequence is TGTGCCACCGGCTATGACAGGGTGAACACCGGGGAGCTGTTTTTT.

V and J are TRBV24-1 and TRBJ2-5; TRBD1 matches at 9 bases. J lost 4 bases, V lost 5 bases, and 10 bases had no gene match. The CDR3 has 16 amino acids. In germline, CDR1 is KGHDR, CDR2 SFDVKD. The CDR3 DNA is TGTGCCACCAGTGTCCCGGGACAGGGAGGCGGAGAGACCCAGTACTTC. Translated: CATSVPGQGGGETQYF.

V gene TRBV6-2 or TRBV6-3 combines with J gene TRBJ2-5; 11 bases agree with TRBD2. The trim removed 4 bases at V and 5 bases at J, leaving 9 bases unmatched. The CDR3 has 16 residues. Germline lookup yields CDR1 MNHEY and CDR2 SVGEGT. CDR3 loop: CASSSLAGGLEETQYF. CDR3 DNA: TGTGCCAGCAGTTCCTTAGCGGGAGGGTTAGAGGAGACCCAGTACTTC.

This chain joins TRBV11-2 and TRBJ2-7; 7 positions match TRBD1. Trimming cost V 6 bases and J 6 bases; bases outside gene matches: 8. The CDR3 runs to 13 residues. Germline V gives CDR1 SGHAT, CDR2 FQNNGV. CDR3 in amino acids: CASRLQGIGEQYF. The CDR3 nucleotides are TGTGCCAGCAGGCTACAGGGGATCGGCGAGCAGTACTTC.

The chain carries TRBV6-6 and TRBJ2-1, with TRBD1 matching 7 bases. V lost 5 bases to trimming and J lost 4 bases; unmatched junction nucleotides: 14. The CDR3 is made up of 17 amino acids. CDR1 and CDR2 from the germline V gene are MNHNY and SVGAGI (reference sequence). The CDR3, as DNA: TGTGCCAGCAGTCGGTACAGTTCGACCAGGGGGTACAATGAGCAGTTCTTC. This codes for CASSRYSSTRGYNEQFF.

V is TRBV5-8 and J is TRBJ2-1; TRBD2 aligns across 8 bases. The germline V gene has CDR1 SGHTS and CDR2 YDEGEE. The CDR3 consists of 16 residues. V was pared by 2 bases and J by 2 bases, with 6 bases of the junction left unmatched. CDR3 coding DNA: TGTGCCAGCAGCTTTACTAGCGGAGAGCCCTACAATGAGCAGTTCTTC. This encodes CASSFTSGEPYNEQFF.

In DNA form, the CDR3 reads TGTGCCAGCAGCCCCGCCGGGACTAGCTCCGCAGATACGCAGTATTTT. Translation gives CASSPAGTSSADTQYF. The chain joins TRBV4-2 to TRBJ2-3; 9 bases are shared with TRBD2. After removal of 4 bases from V and 4 bases from J, the junction contained 9 bases not matched to a gene. The V gene's germline CDR1 is LGHNA and CDR2 YNFKEQ. CDR3 length: 16 amino acids.

This sequence joins TRBV21-1 and TRBJ2-1; the D call TRBD2 from the table was never checked on the DNA. TRBV21-1 is reported as a pseudogene. This CDR3 is 16 amino acids long. CDR3 coding DNA: TGTGCCAGCAGCACCCTACGGGAGCGCCCGTCGAATGAGCAGTTCTTC. The encoded protein is CASSTLRERPSNEQFF.

The gene calls are TRBV5-4 and TRBJ2-7, with a weak D call TRBD1 (5 bases). The ends were cut back, 4 bases at V and 2 bases at J, with 13 bases in the middle. Germline V gene data show CDR1 as SGHNT and CDR2 as YYREEE (reference sequence). The CDR3 consists of 14 residues. CDR3 coding DNA: TGTGCCAGCAGCCCCCTTCAGGGTGCCTACGAGCAGTACTTC. It is translated as CASSPLQGAYEQYF.

In this sample, this clone turned up once. J is TRBJ2-2 and V is TRBV28; D may be TRBD1 or TRBD2 (5 bases each). Per germline, CDR1 MDHEN and CDR2 SYDVKM. The CDR3 covers 15 residues. Between the trimmed V and J ends, which lost 8 bases and 0 bases, there was a span of 13 bases. Written as DNA, the CDR3 is TGTGCCAGCCGGGGCGGGTCAGCGAACACCGGGGAGCTGTTTTTT. Its protein is CASRGGSANTGELFF. The full variable domain, with the rest looked up from reference TRBV28 and TRBJ2-2, is DVKVTQSSRYLVKRTGEKVFLECVQDMDHENMFWYRQDPGLGLRLIYFSYDVKMKEKGDIPEGYSVSREKKERFSLILESASTNQTSMYLCASRGGSANTGELFFGEGSRLTVL.

V is TRBV3-1 (or the pseudogene TRBV3-2) and J is TRBJ2-1, with a weak D call TRBD2 (6 bases). Germline assignment: CDR1 LGHDT and CDR2 YNNKEL (reference sequence). The CDR3 spans 14 residues. V lost 4 bases to trimming and J lost 5 bases, with 12 bases between them. The CDR3 loop reads CASSPRRGNNEQFF. The CDR3 coding sequence is TGTGCCAGCAGCCCACGGCGGGGTAACAATGAGCAGTTCTTC.

The rearrangement links TRBV2 to TRBJ2-1; 11 bases map to TRBD2. The ends lost 5 bases at V and 9 bases at J; junction bases unmatched: 9. CDR1 is SNHLY, CDR2 FYNNEI, per germline. The CDR3 covers 15 residues. CDR3 bases: TGTGCCAGCAGTAGTACTAGCGGGGGATTCGGTGAGCAGTTCTTC. It specifies CASSSTSGGFGEQFF. The complete variable domain, with remaining parts taken from reference TRBV2 and TRBJ2-1, reads EPEVTQTPSHQVTQMGQEVILRCVPISNHLYFYWYRQILGQKVEFLVSFYNNEISEKSEIFDDQFSVERPDGSNFTLKIRSTKLEDSAMYFCASSSTSGGFGEQFFGPGTRLTVL.

The chain carries TRBV24-1 and TRBJ2-2; 7 bases match TRBD1. The CDR3 covers 17 residues. J gave up 5 bases and V 3 bases, and 11 bases lay outside the gene matches. Germline V gene data show CDR1 as KGHDR and CDR2 as SFDVKD. The CDR3 bases are TGTGCCACCAGTGATCCGGCCGGACAGGTAAGTACCGGGGAGCTGTTTTTT. Translated: CATSDPAGQVSTGELFF.